These 7 T cell receptor beta chains were sequenced from one sample in a study of beta chain features in type 1 diabetes. General study findings and limits: A moderate, significant TCRB CDR3 shortening appeared in type 1 diabetes across four CD4+ subsets.

cDNA synthesis used the whole RNA isolate, giving expressed TCRB sequences. Assay used: immunoSEQ multiplex PCR; TCRdb lists only in-frame clones, some missing. The sample lists some 200,000 clones; 15% to 20% were seen once. Their antigens remain unidentified. Sequenced input: naive CD4+ T cells from blood. These receptors were collected from a man aged 25-40 years with type 1 diabetes.

The table lists this clone with a few counts. V is TRBV11-2 and J is TRBJ2-1; perhaps TRBD2 as D (6 bases). Germline CDR1 SGHAT, CDR2 FQNNGV. Trimming stripped 8 bases from V and 5 bases from J, with 19 bases between. The CDR3 contains 15 residues. The CDR3 DNA sequence: TGTGCCAGCGGAGGGGTGTCAGGGAGGCACAATGAGCAGTTCTTC. Translated, it gives CASGGVSGRHNEQFF.

The rearrangement joins TRBV7-9 to TRBJ1-2; D is undetermined. The CDR3 extends over 14 amino acids. Germline lookup yields CDR1 SEHNR and CDR2 FQNEAQ (reference sequence). The V and J ends lost 1 base and 3 bases respectively, with 9 bases between them. CDR3 DNA: TGTGCCAGCAGCTTAGTAGGAATTTACTATGGCTACACCTTC. Residues: CASSLVGIYYGYTF.

CDR3 coding DNA: TGTGCCAGCAGAACGAGCGGGAGACCAGATACGCAGTATTTT. It is translated as CASRTSGRPDTQYF. The V call is TRBV7-9, the J call TRBJ2-3, with 8 positions matching TRBD2. V was clipped by 6 bases and J by 4 bases; unmatched bases: 6. The CDR3 covers 14 residues. Germline V gene data show CDR1 as SEHNR and CDR2 as FQNEAQ (reference sequence).

This chain links TRBV5-4 with TRBJ2-1, with D maybe TRBD2 (6 bases). Per germline, CDR1 SGHNT and CDR2 YYREEE (reference sequence). The V and J ends lost 3 bases and 3 bases respectively, with 16 bases between them. This CDR3 region has 16 residues. The CDR3 here is CASSSITGVGYNEQFF. CDR3 in DNA: TGTGCCAGCAGCTCGATAACGGGGGTGGGCTACAATGAGCAGTTCTTC. Variable domain in full (rest from reference TRBV5-4 and TRBJ2-1): ETGVTQSPTHLIKTRGQQVTLRCSSQSGHNTVSWYQQALGQGPQFIFQYYREEENGRGNFPPRFSGLQFPNYSSELNVNALELDDSALYLCASSSITGVGYNEQFFGPGTRLTVL.

This clone occurred a few times. This rearrangement joins TRBV7-2 to TRBJ2-7; 11 positions match TRBD2. The trim removed 3 bases at V and 0 bases at J, leaving 1 base unmatched. The CDR3 extends over 15 amino acids. Germline lookup yields CDR1 SGHTA and CDR2 FQGNSA. The CDR3 here is CASSFTSGSSYEQYF. The CDR3 nucleotides read TGTGCCAGCAGCTTTACTAGCGGGAGCTCCTACGAGCAGTACTTC.

The sample holds a few counts of this clone. The chain employs TRBV2 and TRBJ2-3; D unresolved. CDR1 is SNHLY, CDR2 FYNNEI, per germline. The CDR3 runs to 15 residues. The V gene lost 3 bases and the J gene lost 0 bases, with 10 bases spanning the gap. CDR3 residues: CASSDQPLSTDTQYF. The CDR3 nucleotides are TGTGCCAGCAGTGATCAGCCGCTAAGCACAGATACGCAGTATTTT.

This chain uses TRBV9 with TRBJ2-1; D is unclear. Trimming cost V 4 bases and J 8 bases, with 7 bases left between them. There are 11 residues in the CDR3. Germline V gene data show CDR1 as SGDLS and CDR2 as YYNGEE. For the CDR3, the DNA is TGTGCCAGCAGCCCCCACGATGAGCAGTTCTTC. Amino acid sequence: CASSPHDEQFF.